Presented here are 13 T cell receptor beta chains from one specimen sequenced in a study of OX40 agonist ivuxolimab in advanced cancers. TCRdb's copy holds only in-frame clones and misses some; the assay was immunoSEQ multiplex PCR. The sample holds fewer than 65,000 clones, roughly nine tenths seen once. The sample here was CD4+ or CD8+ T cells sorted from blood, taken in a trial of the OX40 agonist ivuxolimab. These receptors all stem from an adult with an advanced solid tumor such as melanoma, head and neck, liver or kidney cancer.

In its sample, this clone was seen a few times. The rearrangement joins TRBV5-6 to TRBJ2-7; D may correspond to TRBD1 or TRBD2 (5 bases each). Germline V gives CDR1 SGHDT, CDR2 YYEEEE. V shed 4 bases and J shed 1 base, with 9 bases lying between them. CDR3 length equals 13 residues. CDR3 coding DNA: TGTGCCAGCAGCCAAGGGACGTCCTACGAGCAGTACGTC. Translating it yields CASSQGTSYEQYV.

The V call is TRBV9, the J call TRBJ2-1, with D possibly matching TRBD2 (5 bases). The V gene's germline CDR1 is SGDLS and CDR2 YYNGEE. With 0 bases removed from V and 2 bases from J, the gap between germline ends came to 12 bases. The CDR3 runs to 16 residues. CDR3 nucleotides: TGTGCCAGCAGCGTAGGAGGAGCGGAAGCCTACAATGAGCAGTTCTTC. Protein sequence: CASSVGGAEAYNEQFF.

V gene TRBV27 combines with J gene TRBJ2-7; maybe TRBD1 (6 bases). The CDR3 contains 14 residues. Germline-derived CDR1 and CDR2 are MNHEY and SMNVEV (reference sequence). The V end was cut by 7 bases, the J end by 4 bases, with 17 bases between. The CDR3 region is CASKTGQGFYEQYF. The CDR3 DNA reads TGTGCCAGCAAGACGGGCCAGGGGTTTTACGAGCAGTACTTC.

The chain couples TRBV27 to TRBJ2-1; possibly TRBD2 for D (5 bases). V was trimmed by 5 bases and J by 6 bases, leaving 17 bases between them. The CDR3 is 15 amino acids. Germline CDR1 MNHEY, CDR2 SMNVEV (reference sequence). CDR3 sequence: CASSMGALPANEQFF. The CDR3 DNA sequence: TGTGCCAGCAGTATGGGAGCCCTCCCGGCCAATGAGCAGTTCTTC.

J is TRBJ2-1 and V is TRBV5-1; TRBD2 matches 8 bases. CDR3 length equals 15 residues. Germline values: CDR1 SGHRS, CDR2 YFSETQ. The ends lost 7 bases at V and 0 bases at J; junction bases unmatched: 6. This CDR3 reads CASGMAGGSYNEQFF. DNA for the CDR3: TGCGCCAGCGGTATGGCGGGAGGCTCCTACAATGAGCAGTTCTTC.

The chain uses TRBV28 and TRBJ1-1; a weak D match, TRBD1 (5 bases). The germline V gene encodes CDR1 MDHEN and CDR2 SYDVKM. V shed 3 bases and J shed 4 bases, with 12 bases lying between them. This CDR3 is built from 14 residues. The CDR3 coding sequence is TGTGCCAGCAGTTTTGGAGTCGGGGCCACTGAAGCTTTCTTT. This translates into CASSFGVGATEAFF.

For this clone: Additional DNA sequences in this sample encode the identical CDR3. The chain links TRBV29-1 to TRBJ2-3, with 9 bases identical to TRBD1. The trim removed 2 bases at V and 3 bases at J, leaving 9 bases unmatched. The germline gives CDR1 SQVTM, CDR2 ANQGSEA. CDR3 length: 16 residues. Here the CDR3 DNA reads TGCAGCGTTGAACTGCCGGGACAGGGAAAAACAGATACGCAGTATTTT. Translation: CSVELPGQGKTDTQYF.

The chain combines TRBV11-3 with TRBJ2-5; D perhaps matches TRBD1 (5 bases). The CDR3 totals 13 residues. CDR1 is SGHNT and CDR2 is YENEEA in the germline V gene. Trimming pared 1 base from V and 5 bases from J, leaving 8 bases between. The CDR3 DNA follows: TGTGCCAGCAGCTTAGCAGGGTGGGAGACCCAGTACTTC. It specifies CASSLAGWETQYF.

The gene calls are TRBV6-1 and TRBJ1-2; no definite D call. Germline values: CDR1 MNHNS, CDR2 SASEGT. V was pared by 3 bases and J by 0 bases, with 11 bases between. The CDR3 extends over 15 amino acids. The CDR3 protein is CASSEAVIPNYGYTF. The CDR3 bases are TGTGCCAGCAGTGAGGCAGTGATCCCTAACTATGGCTACACCTTC.

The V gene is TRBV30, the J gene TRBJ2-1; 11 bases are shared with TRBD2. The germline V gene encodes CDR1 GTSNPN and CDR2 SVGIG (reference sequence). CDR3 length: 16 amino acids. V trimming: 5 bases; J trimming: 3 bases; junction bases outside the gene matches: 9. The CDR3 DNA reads TGTGCCTGGGACCTAGCGGGAGGAATTAACTACAATGAGCAGTTCTTC. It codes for CAWDLAGGINYNEQFF.

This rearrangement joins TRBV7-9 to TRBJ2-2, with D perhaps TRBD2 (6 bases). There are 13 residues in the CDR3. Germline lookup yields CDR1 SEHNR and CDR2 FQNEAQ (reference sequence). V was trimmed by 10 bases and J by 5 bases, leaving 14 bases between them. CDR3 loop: CATTGRGTGELFF. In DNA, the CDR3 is TGTGCCACTACGGGGCGGGGAACCGGGGAGCTGTTTTTT.

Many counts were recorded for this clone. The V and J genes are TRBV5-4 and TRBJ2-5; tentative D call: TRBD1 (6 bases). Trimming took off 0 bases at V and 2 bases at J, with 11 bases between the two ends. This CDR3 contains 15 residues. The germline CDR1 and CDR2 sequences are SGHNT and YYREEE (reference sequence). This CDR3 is CASSLGWGQQETQYF. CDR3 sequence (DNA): TGTGCCAGCAGCTTGGGGTGGGGACAACAAGAGACCCAGTACTTC.

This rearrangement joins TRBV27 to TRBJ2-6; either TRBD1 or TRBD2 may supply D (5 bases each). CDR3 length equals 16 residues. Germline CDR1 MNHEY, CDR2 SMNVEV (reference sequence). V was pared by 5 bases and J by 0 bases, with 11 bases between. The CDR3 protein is CASSNGASSGANVLTF. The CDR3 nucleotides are TGTGCCAGCAGTAACGGGGCCAGCTCTGGGGCCAACGTCCTGACTTTC.